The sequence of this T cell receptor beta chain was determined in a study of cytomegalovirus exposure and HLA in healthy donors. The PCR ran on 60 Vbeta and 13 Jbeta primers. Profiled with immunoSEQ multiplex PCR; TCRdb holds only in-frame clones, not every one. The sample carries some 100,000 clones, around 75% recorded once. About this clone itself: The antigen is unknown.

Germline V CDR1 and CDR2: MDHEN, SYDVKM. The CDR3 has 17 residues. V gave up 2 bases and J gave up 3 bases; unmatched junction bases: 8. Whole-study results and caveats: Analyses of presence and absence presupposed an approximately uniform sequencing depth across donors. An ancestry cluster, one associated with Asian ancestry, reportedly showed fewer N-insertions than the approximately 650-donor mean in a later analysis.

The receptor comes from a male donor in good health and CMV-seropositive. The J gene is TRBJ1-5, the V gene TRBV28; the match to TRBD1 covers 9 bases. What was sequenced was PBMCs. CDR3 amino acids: CASSLNSGTGYNQPQHF. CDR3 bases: TGTGCCAGCAGTTTAAACTCCGGGACAGGGTACAATCAGCCCCAGCATTTT.